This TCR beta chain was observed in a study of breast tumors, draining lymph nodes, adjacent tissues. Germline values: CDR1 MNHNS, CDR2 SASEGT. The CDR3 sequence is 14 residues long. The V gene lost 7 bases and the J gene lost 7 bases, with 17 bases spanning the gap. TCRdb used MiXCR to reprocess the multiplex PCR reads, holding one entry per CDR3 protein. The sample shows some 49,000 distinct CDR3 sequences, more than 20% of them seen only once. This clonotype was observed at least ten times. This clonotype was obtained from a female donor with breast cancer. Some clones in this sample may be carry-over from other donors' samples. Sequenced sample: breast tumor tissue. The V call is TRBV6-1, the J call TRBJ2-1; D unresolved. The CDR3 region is CASKRGPPGNEQFF. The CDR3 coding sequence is TGTGCCAGCAAGCGCGGCCCACCAGGTAATGAGCAGTTCTTC.